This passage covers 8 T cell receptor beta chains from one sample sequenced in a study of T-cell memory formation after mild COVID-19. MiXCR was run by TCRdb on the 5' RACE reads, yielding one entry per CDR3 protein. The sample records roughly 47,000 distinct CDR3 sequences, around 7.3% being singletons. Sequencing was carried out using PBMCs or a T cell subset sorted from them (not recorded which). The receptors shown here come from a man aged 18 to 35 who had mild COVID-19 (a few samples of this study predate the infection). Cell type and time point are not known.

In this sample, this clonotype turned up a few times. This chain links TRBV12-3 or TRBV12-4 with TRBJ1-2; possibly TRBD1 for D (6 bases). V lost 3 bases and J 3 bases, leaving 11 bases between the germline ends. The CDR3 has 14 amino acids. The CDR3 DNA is TGTGCCAGCAGTTTTCAGGGGACTTACTATGGCTACACCTTC. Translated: CASSFQGTYYGYTF.

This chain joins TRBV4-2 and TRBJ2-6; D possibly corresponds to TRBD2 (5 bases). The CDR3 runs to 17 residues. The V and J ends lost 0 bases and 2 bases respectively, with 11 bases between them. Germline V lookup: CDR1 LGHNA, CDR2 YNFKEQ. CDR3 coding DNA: TGTGCCAGCAGCCAAGATAGAGGGCAAACTGGGGCCAACGTCCTGACTTTC. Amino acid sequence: CASSQDRGQTGANVLTF.

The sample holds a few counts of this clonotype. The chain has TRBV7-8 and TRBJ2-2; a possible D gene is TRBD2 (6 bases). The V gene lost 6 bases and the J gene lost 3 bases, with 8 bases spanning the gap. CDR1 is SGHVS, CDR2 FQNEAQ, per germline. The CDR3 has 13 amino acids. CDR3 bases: TGTGCCAGCAGGACGGGGGACACCGGGGAGCTGTTTTTT. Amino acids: CASRTGDTGELFF.

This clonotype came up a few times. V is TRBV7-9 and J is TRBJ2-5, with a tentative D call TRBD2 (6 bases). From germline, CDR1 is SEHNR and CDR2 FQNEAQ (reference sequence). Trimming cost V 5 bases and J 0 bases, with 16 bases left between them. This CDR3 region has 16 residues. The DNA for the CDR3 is TGTGCCAGCAGCCCCTCCGGGAGCTCGTACCAAGAGACCCAGTACTTC. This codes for CASSPSGSSYQETQYF.

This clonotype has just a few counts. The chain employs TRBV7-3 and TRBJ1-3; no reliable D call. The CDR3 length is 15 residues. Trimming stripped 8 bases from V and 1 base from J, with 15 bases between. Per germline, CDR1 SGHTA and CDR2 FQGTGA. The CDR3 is CASFGQVHSGNTIYF. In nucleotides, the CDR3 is TGTGCCAGCTTCGGGCAGGTGCATTCTGGAAACACCATATATTTT.

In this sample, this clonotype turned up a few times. CDR3 sequence (DNA): TGTGCCAGCAGCGCGGGACAGCCCCGTTATAATTCACCCCTCCACTTT. Amino acid sequence: CASSAGQPRYNSPLHF. J is TRBJ1-6 and V is TRBV11-2; the match to TRBD1 covers 7 bases. Germline V gene lookup returns CDR1 SGHAT and CDR2 FQNNGV. V shed 5 bases and J 4 bases; nucleotides not matched to a gene: 8. This CDR3 contains 16 residues.

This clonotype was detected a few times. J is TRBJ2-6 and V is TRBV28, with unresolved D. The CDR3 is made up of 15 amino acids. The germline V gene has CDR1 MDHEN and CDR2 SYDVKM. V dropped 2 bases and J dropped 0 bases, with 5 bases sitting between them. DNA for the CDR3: TGTGCCAGCAGTTTAGGGAACTCTGGGGCCAACGTCCTGACTTTC. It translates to CASSLGNSGANVLTF.

The CDR3 sequence is CASGTYYGYTF. The CDR3 region has the DNA TGTGCCAGCGGGACGTACTATGGCTACACCTTC. The chain carries TRBV3-1 and TRBJ1-2, with D possibly being TRBD1 (5 bases). V lost 8 bases to trimming and J lost 3 bases, with 7 bases between them. CDR1 and CDR2 (germline): LGHDT, YNNKEL (reference sequence). The CDR3 totals 11 residues.